These 26 T cell receptor beta chains originate from one sample sequenced in a study of T cell responses to AZD1222 COVID-19 vaccine (dated by TCRdb to about 2021). Library generation was performed with the immunoSEQ multiplex PCR assay. TCRdb carries this immuneACCESS record with in-frame sequences only. Its versions omit some clonotypes, under half of them owing to an unresolved V gene in the studies checked, with the rest unexplained. The table for this sample lists 95,000 to 150,000 clones; 80% to 90% of them were counted only once. The ten most abundant clones make up under 4% of the sample. The time point label of this sample denotes: baseline before first vaccination. Sequenced here: peripheral blood, sampled on day 0 of AZD1222 vaccination. These receptors all stem from an adult in good health.

The chain joins TRBV30 to TRBJ1-5; maybe TRBD1 (6 bases). The germline V gene has CDR1 GTSNPN and CDR2 SVGIG (reference sequence). The V and J ends lost 8 bases and 5 bases respectively, with 16 bases between them. There are 13 residues in the CDR3. The DNA for the CDR3 is TGTGCCACATCCGGGACACCGGATCAGCCCCAGCATTTT. Protein sequence: CATSGTPDQPQHF.

This clone was counted only a few times. The rearrangement links TRBV7-3 to TRBJ1-3; no firm D call. Trimming took 5 bases from V and 0 from J, leaving 14 bases between them. Per the germline V gene, CDR1 is SGHTA and CDR2 is FQGTGA. This CDR3 contains 16 residues. This CDR3 reads CASSPVGGHSGNTIYF. CDR3 DNA: TGTGCCAGCAGCCCAGTAGGAGGGCACTCTGGAAACACCATATATTTT.

This sequence joins TRBV24-1 and TRBJ2-5; TRBD1 agrees at 7 bases. CDR1 and CDR2 from the germline V gene are KGHDR and SFDVKD. V shed 1 base and J 1 base; nucleotides not matched to a gene: 5. This CDR3 spans 16 amino acids. As DNA, the CDR3 is TGTGCCACCAGTGATTTTGTAAGGGGGCCCCAAGAGACCCAGTACTTC. Amino acids: CATSDFVRGPQETQYF.

CDR3 in amino acids: CASSAGPSTGNSPLHF. The CDR3 DNA reads as TGCGCCAGCAGCGCCGGCCCTTCGACGGGGAATTCACCCCTCCACTTT. This chain uses TRBV5-1 with TRBJ1-6; D is ambiguous. This CDR3 region has 16 residues. V was shortened by 4 bases and J by 7 bases, with 18 bases between the two germline ends. Germline values: CDR1 SGHRS, CDR2 YFSETQ. Based on the CDR3 plus reference TRBV5-1 and TRBJ1-6, the full variable domain is KAGVTQTPRYLIKTRGQQVTLSCSPISGHRSVSWYQQTPGQGLQFLFEYFSETQRNKGNFPGRFSGRQFSNSRSEMNVSTLELGDSALYLCASSAGPSTGNSPLHFGNGTRLTVT.

This chain joins TRBV7-2 and TRBJ1-1; tentatively, D is TRBD1 (5 bases). This CDR3 is built from 14 residues. Per germline, CDR1 SGHTA and CDR2 FQGNSA. Trimming took off 1 base at V and 1 base at J, with 7 bases between the two ends. In DNA form, the CDR3 reads TGTGCCAGCAGCTTAGGGGGGGAGAACACTGAAGCTTTCTTT. It is translated as CASSLGGENTEAFF.

The V gene is TRBV9, the J gene TRBJ2-7; the D gene could be TRBD1 or TRBD2 (6 bases each). Germline V gives CDR1 SGDLS, CDR2 YYNGEE. The CDR3 totals 15 residues. Trimming stripped 0 bases from V and 2 bases from J, with 12 bases between. This CDR3 reads CASSVGAGGPYEQYF. CDR3 sequence (DNA): TGTGCCAGCAGCGTAGGCGCTGGGGGGCCCTACGAGCAGTACTTC.

This chain joins TRBV6-2 or TRBV6-3 and TRBJ1-1; D gene ambiguous. CDR1 MNHEY and CDR2 SVGEGT come from the germline V gene. The V and J ends lost 0 bases and 11 bases respectively, with 10 bases between them. The CDR3 is made up of 12 amino acids. The CDR3 coding sequence is TGTGCCAGCAGTTACTCGATTGGTCGGGCTTTCTTT. Protein: CASSYSIGRAFF.

The chain combines TRBV5-6 with TRBJ1-3; the D is unclear. CDR3 size: 15 residues. V lost 4 bases and J lost 0, with 11 bases in between. From germline, CDR1 is SGHDT and CDR2 YYEEEE. CDR3 amino acids: CASSPGIHSGNTIYF. The CDR3 region has the DNA TGTGCCAGCAGCCCCGGGATCCACTCTGGAAACACCATATATTTT.

The rearrangement joins TRBV3-1 (or the pseudogene TRBV3-2) to TRBJ2-7; 9 nucleotides line up with TRBD1. In germline, CDR1 is LGHDT, CDR2 YNNKEL (reference sequence). The CDR3 extends over 14 amino acids. The V gene end was trimmed by 5 bases and the J gene end by 2 bases; junction bases not matched to a gene: 4. CDR3 bases: TGTGCCAGCAGCGCCGGGACAGGGCCCTACGAGCAGTACTTC. It specifies CASSAGTGPYEQYF.

The chain uses TRBV6-5 and TRBJ1-1, with TRBD1 matching 8 bases. The J segment lost 2 bases and the V segment lost 6 bases, leaving 5 bases of the junction unmatched. The germline V gene encodes CDR1 MNHEY and CDR2 SVGAGI. The CDR3 consists of 14 residues. In nucleotides, the CDR3 is TGTGCCAGCAGCTCTGGACAGGGAAACACTGAAGCTTTCTTT. This gives the protein CASSSGQGNTEAFF.

This clone was detected once. The genes are TRBV7-8 and TRBJ1-3; D ambiguous. Germline loops: CDR1 SGHVS, CDR2 FQNEAQ. The CDR3 is made up of 13 amino acids. Trimming shortened V by 5 bases and J by 4 bases, and 9 bases separated the two germline ends. In DNA, the CDR3 is TGTGCCAGCAGCCGGACTGTGGGAAACACCATATATTTT. The encoded protein is CASSRTVGNTIYF.

This chain uses TRBV2 with TRBJ1-5; D might be TRBD1 (5 bases). Trimming took 4 bases from V and 8 from J, leaving 15 bases between them. The CDR3 is made up of 14 amino acids. Germline V CDR1 and CDR2: SNHLY, FYNNEI. CDR3 sequence (DNA): TGTGCCAGCAGTGCCGTTGACAGCCTCGAGCCCCAGCATTTT. This sequence encodes CASSAVDSLEPQHF.

The chain links TRBV19 to TRBJ2-1; 13 nucleotides agree with TRBD2. V lost 4 bases, J lost 2 bases, and 8 bases stayed unmatched. The germline CDR1 and CDR2 sequences are LNHDA and SQIVND (reference sequence). The CDR3 is 18 residues long. CDR3 sequence (DNA): TGTGCCAGTAGTACGGGACTAGCGGGGACCCTAACCTACAATGAGCAGTTCTTC. As protein: CASSTGLAGTLTYNEQFF.

The CDR3 bases are TGCGCCAGCAGCCAAGATGCAGGGGGTTATAATTCACCCCTCCACTTT. Encoded protein: CASSQDAGGYNSPLHF. The V and J genes are TRBV4-3 and TRBJ1-6; 7 positions match TRBD1. This CDR3 is built from 16 residues. The germline gives CDR1 LGHNA, CDR2 YSLEER. V gave up 0 bases and J gave up 4 bases; unmatched junction bases: 3.

This chain joins TRBV28 and TRBJ1-5; D call uncertain. V was pared by 6 bases and J by 6 bases, with 9 bases between. Germline V gene sequence: CDR1 MDHEN, CDR2 SYDVKM. The CDR3 spans 12 residues. The CDR3 loop is CASRTASQPQHF. DNA for the CDR3: TGTGCCAGCAGGACCGCTAGTCAGCCCCAGCATTTT.

The V gene is TRBV5-4, the J gene TRBJ2-4; D possibly corresponds to TRBD1 (5 bases). The V end lost 1 base, the J end lost 2 bases, and 7 bases lay between the germline ends. The CDR3 contains 14 residues. The germline V gene has CDR1 SGHNT and CDR2 YYREEE (reference sequence). CDR3 bases: TGTGCCAGCAGCTTGAGGGGTCCCAAAAACATTCAGTACTTC. It encodes CASSLRGPKNIQYF. Complete variable domain (other parts from reference TRBV5-4 and TRBJ2-4): ETGVTQSPTHLIKTRGQQVTLRCSSQSGHNTVSWYQQALGQGPQFIFQYYREEENGRGNFPPRFSGLQFPNYSSELNVNALELDDSALYLCASSLRGPKNIQYFGAGTRLSVL.

The genes are TRBV7-9 and TRBJ2-6, with 12 bases lining up with TRBD1. The CDR3 is 19 amino acids. The germline CDR1 and CDR2 sequences are SEHNR and FQNEAQ (reference sequence). Trimming cost V 5 bases and J 4 bases; bases outside gene matches: 12. CDR3 loop: CASSPPRGQGARGANVLTF. As DNA, the CDR3 is TGTGCCAGCAGCCCCCCCCGGGGACAGGGGGCGAGAGGGGCCAACGTCCTGACTTTC.

This chain links TRBV7-3 with TRBJ2-5; perhaps TRBD1 as D (5 bases). Trimming pared 5 bases from V and 7 bases from J, leaving 17 bases between. Germline V gives CDR1 SGHTA, CDR2 FQGTGA. This CDR3 has 14 amino acids. CDR3 DNA sequence: TGTGCCAGCAGCGTAGCTCAGGGTTGGGGGACCCAGTACTTC. Amino acid sequence: CASSVAQGWGTQYF. Full variable domain (missing parts from reference TRBV7-3 and TRBJ2-5): GAGVSQTPSNKVTEKGKYVELRCDPISGHTALYWYRQSLGQGPEFLIYFQGTGAADDSGLPNDRFFAVRPEGSVSTLKIQRTERGDSAVYLCASSVAQGWGTQYFGPGTRLLVL.

This clone was observed once. The CDR3 DNA reads TGTGCCAGCAGCCAGGGTAGTGGCTACACCTTC. It codes for CASSQGSGYTF. The chain is built from TRBV9 and TRBJ1-2, with D possibly being TRBD1 (5 bases). V was shortened by 4 bases and J by 7 bases, with 8 bases between the two germline ends. CDR3 length: 11 amino acids. In germline, CDR1 is SGDLS, CDR2 YYNGEE.

The gene calls are TRBV9 and TRBJ2-6; 9 bases agree with TRBD2. J lost 13 bases, V lost 4 bases, and 15 bases had no gene match. The CDR3 covers 16 residues. From germline, CDR1 is SGDLS and CDR2 YYNGEE. The CDR3 region is CASSLYLSGGPRVLTF. CDR3 sequence (DNA): TGTGCCAGCAGCCTATACCTCAGCGGGGGGCCCCGTGTCCTGACTTTC.

V and J are TRBV4-3 and TRBJ2-3, with TRBD2 as a possible D gene (6 bases). The CDR3 is 16 residues long. Between the trimmed V and J ends, which lost 1 base and 3 bases, there was a span of 14 bases. The germline gives CDR1 LGHNA, CDR2 YSLEER. The CDR3 protein is CASSQGSGLGTDTQYF. Written as DNA, the CDR3 is TGCGCCAGCAGCCAAGGCTCGGGACTTGGGACAGATACGCAGTATTTT.

The rearrangement uses TRBV5-1 and TRBJ1-6; 7 bases line up with TRBD1. Germline CDR1 is SGHRS and CDR2 is YFSETQ. Trimming at V came to 4 bases and at J to 10 bases, leaving 11 bases not matched to a gene. The length of the CDR3 is 15 residues. The CDR3 DNA reads TGCGCCAGCAGCCCGGAGGGTAACAGGGGCTCACCCCTCCACTTT. This encodes CASSPEGNRGSPLHF.

J is TRBJ1-6 and V is TRBV4-3; D unresolved. Germline V gene sequence: CDR1 LGHNA, CDR2 YSLEER. The V end lost 2 bases, the J end lost 2 bases, and 7 bases lay between the germline ends. The CDR3 totals 15 residues. The CDR3 here is CASSQRVPYNSPLHF. CDR3 DNA: TGCGCCAGCAGCCAAAGGGTTCCCTATAATTCACCCCTCCACTTT.

The rearrangement joins TRBV25-1 to TRBJ2-7; a weak D match, TRBD2 (5 bases). The length of the CDR3 is 14 residues. Germline V gene lookup returns CDR1 MGHDK and CDR2 SYGVNS. V lost 5 bases and J lost 2, with 13 bases in between. The CDR3 bases are TGTGCCAGCAGTTTGGCGGGCGAGGCCTACGAGCAGTACTTC. Encoded protein: CASSLAGEAYEQYF.

This clone was seen a single time. This rearrangement joins TRBV12-5 to TRBJ1-2, with D maybe TRBD1 (5 bases). The CDR3 contains 13 residues. CDR1 and CDR2 (germline): LGHNT, FRNRAP. With 2 bases removed from V and 8 bases from J, the gap between germline ends came to 12 bases. The DNA of the CDR3 is TGTGCTAGTGGTTTGTCACAGGTCGTAGGCTACACCTTC. Protein: CASGLSQVVGYTF.

The genes are TRBV6-2 or TRBV6-3 and TRBJ2-2; TRBD1 matches 8 bases. From germline, CDR1 is MNHEY and CDR2 SVGEGT. The CDR3 extends over 17 amino acids. V shed 4 bases, J shed 3 bases, and the junction held 10 bases outside the gene matches. CDR3 region: CASSFPVGDRYTGELFF. For the CDR3, the DNA is TGTGCCAGCAGTTTTCCTGTGGGGGACAGGTACACCGGGGAGCTGTTTTTT.